The 2 T cell receptor beta chains below all came from one sample that was sequenced in a study of read filtering for tumor transcriptome and immune sequencing. The library was built from around 380 ng RNA with molecular barcoded adaptors for alpha/delta and beta/gamma chains. TCRdb fed the reads into MiXCR, producing one record per CDR3 protein. This sample has 65,000 or so distinct CDR3 sequences, with approximately 18% found just once. Sequencing input: a population of CD138-negative cells sorted from bone marrow. Receptors originate from a donor over 35 with multiple myeloma.

V gene TRBV15 combines with J gene TRBJ1-2; no definite D call. V gave up 1 base and J gave up 6 bases, with 9 bases separating them. This CDR3 spans 13 amino acids. Germline V gene data show CDR1 as LNHNV and CDR2 as YYDKDF (reference sequence). CDR3 nucleotide sequence: TGTGCCACCAGCAGAGGAGGGCAGGATGGCTACACCTTC. Translating it yields CATSRGGQDGYTF. Full variable domain (rest looked up from reference TRBV15 and TRBJ1-2): DAMVIQNPRYQVTQFGKPVTLSCSQTLNHNVMYWYQQKSSQAPKLLFHYYDKDFNNEADTPDNFQSRRPNTSFCFLDIRSPGLGDTAMYLCATSRGGQDGYTFGSGTRLTVV.

This clonotype occurred many times. This chain links TRBV6-5 with TRBJ2-1, with 14 bases aligning to TRBD2. Germline CDR1 is MNHEY and CDR2 is SVGAGI. This CDR3 is 15 amino acids long. Trimming removed 6 bases from V and 4 bases from J; junction bases left unmatched: 2. CDR3 protein: CASSRLAGGYNEQFF. The CDR3 nucleotides read TGTGCCAGCAGCCGACTAGCGGGGGGGTACAATGAGCAGTTCTTC.